Given below is one T cell receptor beta chain in context. The CDR3 length is 13 residues. The trim removed 7 bases at V and 12 bases at J, leaving 10 bases unmatched. CDR1 MGHRA and CDR2 YSYEKL come from the germline V gene. TCR beta VDJ and CDR3 were profiled, and genomic DNA was the template. A single record per CDR3 protein comes from TCRdb applying MiXCR to the reads. Of 150,000 to 200,000 distinct CDR3 sequences listed, about 47% are singletons. The source of the sample is a study of CD8+CD57+ T cells in acquired aplastic anemia. This sequence joins TRBV4-1 and TRBJ2-1, with 9 bases lining up with TRBD2. The sequence was obtained from a human donor in good health. Sequencing was done on a sample of sorted CD4+, CD8+, or CD8+CD57+ T cells (not recorded which) from PBMCs. CDR3 sequence: CASMELAGGGQFF. In nucleotides, the CDR3 is TGCGCCAGCATGGAACTAGCGGGTGGGGGGCAGTTCTTC.